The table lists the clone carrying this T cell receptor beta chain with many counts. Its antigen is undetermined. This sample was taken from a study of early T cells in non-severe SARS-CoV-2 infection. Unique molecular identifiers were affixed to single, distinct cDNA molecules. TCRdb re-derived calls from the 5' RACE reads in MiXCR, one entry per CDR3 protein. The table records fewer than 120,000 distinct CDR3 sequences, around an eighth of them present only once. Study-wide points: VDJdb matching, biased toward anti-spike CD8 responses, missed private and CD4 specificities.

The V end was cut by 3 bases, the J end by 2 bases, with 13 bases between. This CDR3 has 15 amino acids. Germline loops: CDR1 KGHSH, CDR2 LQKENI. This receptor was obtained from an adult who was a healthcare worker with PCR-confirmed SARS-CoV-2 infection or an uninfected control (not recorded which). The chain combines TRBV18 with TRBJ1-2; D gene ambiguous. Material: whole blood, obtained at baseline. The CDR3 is CASSPGGTSNYGYTF. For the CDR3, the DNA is TGTGCCAGCTCACCGGGCGGTACCTCGAACTATGGCTACACCTTC.